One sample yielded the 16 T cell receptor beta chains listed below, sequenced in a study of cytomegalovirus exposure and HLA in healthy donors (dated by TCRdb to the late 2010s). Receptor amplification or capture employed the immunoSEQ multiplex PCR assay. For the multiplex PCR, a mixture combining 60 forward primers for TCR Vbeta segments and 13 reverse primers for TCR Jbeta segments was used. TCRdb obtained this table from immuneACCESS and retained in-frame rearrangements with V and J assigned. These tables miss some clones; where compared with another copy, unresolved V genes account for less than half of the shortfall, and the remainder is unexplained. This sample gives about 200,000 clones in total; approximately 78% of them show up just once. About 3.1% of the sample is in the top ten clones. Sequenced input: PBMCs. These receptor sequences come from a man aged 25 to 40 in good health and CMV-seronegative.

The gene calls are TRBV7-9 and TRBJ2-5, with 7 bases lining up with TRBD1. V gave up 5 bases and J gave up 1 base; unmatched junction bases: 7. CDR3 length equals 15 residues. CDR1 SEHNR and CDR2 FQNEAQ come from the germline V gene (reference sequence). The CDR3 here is CASSIRGIFQETQYF. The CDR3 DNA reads TGTGCCAGCAGCATCAGGGGGATTTTCCAAGAGACCCAGTACTTC. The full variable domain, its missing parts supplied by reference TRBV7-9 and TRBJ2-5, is DTGVSQNPRHKITKRGQNVTFRCDPISEHNRLYWYRQTLGQGPEFLTYFQNEAQLEKSRLLSDRFSAERPKGSFSTLEIQRTEQGDSAMYLCASSIRGIFQETQYFGPGTRLLVL.

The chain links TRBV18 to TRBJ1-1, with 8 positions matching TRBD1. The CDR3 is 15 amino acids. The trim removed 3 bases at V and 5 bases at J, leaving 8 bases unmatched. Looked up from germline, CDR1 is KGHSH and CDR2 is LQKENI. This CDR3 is CASSPKQGGDTEAFF. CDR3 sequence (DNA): TGTGCCAGCTCACCTAAACAGGGGGGGGATACTGAAGCTTTCTTT.

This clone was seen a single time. CDR3 in amino acids: CASSSYIGAYEQYF. CDR3 DNA sequence: TGTGCCAGCAGCTCATATATTGGTGCGTACGAGCAGTACTTC. The chain is built from TRBV7-9 and TRBJ2-7; D gene unclear. The germline V gene has CDR1 SEHNR and CDR2 FQNEAQ (reference sequence). This CDR3 has 14 amino acids. V gave up 4 bases and J gave up 4 bases, with 14 bases separating them. The full variable domain, its missing parts supplied by reference TRBV7-9 and TRBJ2-7, is DTGVSQNPRHKITKRGQNVTFRCDPISEHNRLYWYRQTLGQGPEFLTYFQNEAQLEKSRLLSDRFSAERPKGSFSTLEIQRTEQGDSAMYLCASSSYIGAYEQYFGPGTRLTVT.

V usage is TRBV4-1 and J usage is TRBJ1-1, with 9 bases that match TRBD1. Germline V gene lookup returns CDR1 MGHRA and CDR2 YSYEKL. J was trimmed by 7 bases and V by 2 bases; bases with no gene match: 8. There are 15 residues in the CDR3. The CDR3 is CASSQPTGGKSEAFF. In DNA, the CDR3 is TGCGCCAGCAGCCAACCGACAGGGGGAAAGAGTGAAGCTTTCTTT.

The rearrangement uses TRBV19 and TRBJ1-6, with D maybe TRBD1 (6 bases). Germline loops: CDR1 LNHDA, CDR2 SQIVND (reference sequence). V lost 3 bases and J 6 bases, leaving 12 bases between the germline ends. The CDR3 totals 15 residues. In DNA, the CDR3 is TGTGCCAGTAGTATCCCGGACAGCACTAATTCACCCCTCCACTTT. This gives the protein CASSIPDSTNSPLHF.

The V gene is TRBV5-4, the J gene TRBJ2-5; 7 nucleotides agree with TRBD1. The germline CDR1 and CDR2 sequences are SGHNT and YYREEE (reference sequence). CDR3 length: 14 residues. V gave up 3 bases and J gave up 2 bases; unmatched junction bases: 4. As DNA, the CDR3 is TGTGCCAGCAGCTCGGGACAGCTTCAAGAGACCCAGTACTTC. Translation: CASSSGQLQETQYF.

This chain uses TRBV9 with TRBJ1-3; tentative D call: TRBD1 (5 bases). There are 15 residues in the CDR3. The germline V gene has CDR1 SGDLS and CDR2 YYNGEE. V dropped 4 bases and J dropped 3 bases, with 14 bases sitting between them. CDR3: CASSTTGVYGNTIYF. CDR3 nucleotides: TGTGCCAGCAGCACTACAGGTGTATATGGAAACACCATATATTTT. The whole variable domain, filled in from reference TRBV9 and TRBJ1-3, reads DSGVTQTPKHLITATGQRVTLRCSPRSGDLSVYWYQQSLDQGLQFLIQYYNGEERAKGNILERFSAQQFPDLHSELNLSSLELGDSALYFCASSTTGVYGNTIYFGEGSWLTVV.

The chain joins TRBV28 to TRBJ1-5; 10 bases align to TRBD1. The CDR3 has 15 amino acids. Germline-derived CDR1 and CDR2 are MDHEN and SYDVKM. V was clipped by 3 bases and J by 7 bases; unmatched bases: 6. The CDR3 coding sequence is TGTGCCAGCAGTTTCCAGGGGACAGGGGTCCAGCCCCAGCATTTT. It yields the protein CASSFQGTGVQPQHF.

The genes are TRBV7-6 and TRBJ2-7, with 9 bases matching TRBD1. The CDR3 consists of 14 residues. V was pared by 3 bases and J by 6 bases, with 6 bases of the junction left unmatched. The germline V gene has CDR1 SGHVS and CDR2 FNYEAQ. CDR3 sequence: CASSFRQTGGEQYF. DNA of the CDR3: TGTGCCAGCAGCTTCAGACAGACAGGGGGCGAGCAGTACTTC. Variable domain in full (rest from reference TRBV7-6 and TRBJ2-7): GAGVSQSPRYKVTKRGQDVALRCDPISGHVSLYWYRQALGQGPEFLTYFNYEAQQDKSGLPNDRFSAERPEGSISTLTIQRTEQRDSAMYRCASSFRQTGGEQYFGPGTRLTVT.

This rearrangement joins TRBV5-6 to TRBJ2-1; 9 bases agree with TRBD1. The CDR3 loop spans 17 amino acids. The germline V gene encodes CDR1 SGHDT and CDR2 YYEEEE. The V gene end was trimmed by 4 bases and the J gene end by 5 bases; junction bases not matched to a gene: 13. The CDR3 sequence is CASSPVPGQGKNNEQFF. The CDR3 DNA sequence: TGTGCCAGCAGCCCCGTACCGGGACAGGGAAAAAACAATGAGCAGTTCTTC.

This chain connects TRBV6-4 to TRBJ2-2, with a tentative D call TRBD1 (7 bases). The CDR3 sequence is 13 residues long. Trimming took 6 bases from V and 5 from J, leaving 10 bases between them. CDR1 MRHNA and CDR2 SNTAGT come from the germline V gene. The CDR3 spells CASSRGETGELFF. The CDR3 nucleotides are TGTGCCAGCAGCAGGGGGGAGACCGGGGAGCTGTTTTTT.

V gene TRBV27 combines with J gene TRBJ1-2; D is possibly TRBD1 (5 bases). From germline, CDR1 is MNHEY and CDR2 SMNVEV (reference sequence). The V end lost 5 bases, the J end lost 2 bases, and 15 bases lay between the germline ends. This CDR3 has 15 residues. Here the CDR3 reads CASSKSGLQNYGYTF. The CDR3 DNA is TGTGCCAGCAGTAAATCAGGGCTTCAGAACTATGGCTACACCTTC.

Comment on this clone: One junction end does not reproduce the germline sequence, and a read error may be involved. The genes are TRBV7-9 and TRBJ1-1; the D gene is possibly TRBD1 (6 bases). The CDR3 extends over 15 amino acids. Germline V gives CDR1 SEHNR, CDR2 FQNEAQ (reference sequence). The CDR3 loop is CSSSFIQGPYTEAFF. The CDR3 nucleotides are TGTTCCAGCAGCTTTATACAGGGTCCCTACACTGAAGCTTTCTTT.

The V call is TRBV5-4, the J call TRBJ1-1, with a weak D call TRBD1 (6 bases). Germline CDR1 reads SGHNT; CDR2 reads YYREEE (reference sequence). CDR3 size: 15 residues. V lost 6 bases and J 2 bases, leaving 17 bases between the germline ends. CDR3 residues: CASTSIGQTNTEAFF. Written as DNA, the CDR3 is TGTGCCAGCACCAGTATTGGACAGACTAACACTGAAGCTTTCTTT.

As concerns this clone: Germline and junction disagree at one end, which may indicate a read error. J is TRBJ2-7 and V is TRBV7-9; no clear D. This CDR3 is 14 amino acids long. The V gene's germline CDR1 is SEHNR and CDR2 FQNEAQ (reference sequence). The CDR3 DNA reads TGTTCCAGCAGCCCACTTCTGGGCCCCTACGAGCAGTACTTC. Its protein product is CSSSPLLGPYEQYF.

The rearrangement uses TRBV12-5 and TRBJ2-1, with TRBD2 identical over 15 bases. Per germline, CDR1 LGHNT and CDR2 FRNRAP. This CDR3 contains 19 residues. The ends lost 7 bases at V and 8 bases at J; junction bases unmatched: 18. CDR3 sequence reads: CASAPYGLAGGPASHEQFF. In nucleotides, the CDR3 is TGTGCTAGTGCCCCCTATGGACTAGCGGGGGGGCCGGCCTCCCATGAGCAGTTCTTC.